The rows below give T cell receptor beta chains drawn from one sample of a study of blood T cell repertoires in COVID-19. Profiled with immunoSEQ multiplex PCR; TCRdb holds only in-frame clones, not every one. The data hold some 350,000 clones, with around 90% observed a single time. Sequencing was performed on PBMCs or T cells enriched from blood (not recorded which). Receptor source: a young man who had recovered from COVID-19. CDR3s include the opening cysteine and the closing phenylalanine or tryptophan. The D gene is left open where the match is weak. Not all rows give a size; the values are once, few, many and, for expanded clones, a class.

D gene	V gene	J gene	clone size	CDR3 length	CDR3 protein	CDR3 DNA
NA	TRBV7-9	TRBJ1-6	NA	13	CASSFVEASPLHF	TGTGCCAGCAGCTTTGTCGAGGCTTCACCCCTCCACTTT
NA	TRBV7-3	TRBJ2-3	NA	15	CASSLRGQSTDTQYF	TGTGCCAGCAGCTTAAGAGGACAGAGCACAGATACGCAGTATTTT
NA	TRBV6-2/TRBV6-3	TRBJ2-6	once	14	CASSYGLGANVLTF	TGTGCCAGCAGTTACGGGCTTGGGGCCAACGTCCTGACTTTC
NA	TRBV2	TRBJ2-7	few	14	CASSEGRAIYEQYF	TGTGCCAGCAGTGAGGGCAGGGCTATCTACGAGCAGTACTTC
NA	TRBV28	TRBJ1-2	NA	14	CASTRGRQEGGYTF	TGTGCCAGCACTCGGGGTAGGCAGGAAGGTGGCTACACCTTC
NA	TRBV11-2	TRBJ1-1	few	13	CASSPGPVTEAFF	TGTGCCAGCAGCCCAGGGCCAGTCACTGAAGCTTTCTTT
TRBD1	TRBV5-1	TRBJ1-1	NA	15	CASSSGTGGGTEAFF	TGCGCCAGCAGCTCCGGGACAGGGGGAGGCACTGAAGCTTTCTTT
TRBD1	TRBV19	TRBJ2-3	NA	15	CASSPRTGGFDLQYF	TGTGCCAGTAGTCCTAGGACAGGGGGCTTCGATCTGCAGTATTTT
TRBD2	TRBV19	TRBJ2-1	NA	13	CAHSGGLGGEQFF	TGTGCCCATAGCGGGGGGCTGGGTGGTGAGCAGTTCTTC
TRBD1	TRBV20-1	TRBJ1-2	NA	14	CSASSTGVNYGYTF	TGCAGTGCTAGTAGCACAGGGGTTAATTATGGCTACACCTTC
TRBD1	TRBV5-4	TRBJ2-5	NA	15	CASTQTGGGEETQYF	TGTGCCAGCACCCAGACAGGGGGAGGAGAAGAGACCCAGTACTTC
TRBD1	TRBV6-5	TRBJ1-3	NA	14	CASNRQGSGNTIYF	TGTGCCAGCAACCGACAGGGGTCTGGAAACACCATATATTTT
TRBD1	TRBV5-4	TRBJ2-6	NA	18	CASATPTGGFKGANVLTF	TGTGCCAGTGCTACGCCGACAGGGGGCTTTAAGGGGGCCAACGTCCTGACTTTC
TRBD1	TRBV3-1/TRBV3-2	TRBJ2-7	NA	13	CASSPGTAYEQYF	TGTGCCAGCAGCCCGGGGACAGCCTACGAGCAGTACTTC
TRBD1	TRBV20-1	TRBJ1-2	NA	11	CSASRQGAVSF	TGCAGTGCGAGCAGACAGGGTGCCGTTTCCTTC
NA	TRBV14	TRBJ1-3	NA	15	CASRGRDNSGNTIYF	TGTGCCAGCAGGGGCCGGGACAACTCTGGAAACACCATATATTTT
NA	TRBV10-2	TRBJ1-5	NA	13	CASSAQGREPQHF	TGCGCCAGCAGTGCCCAGGGTAGGGAGCCCCAGCATTTT
NA	TRBV28	TRBJ1-5	NA	15	CASSPPGGERQPQHF	TGTGCCAGCAGTCCCCCGGGAGGGGAACGTCAGCCCCAGCATTTT
NA	TRBV13	TRBJ1-2	NA	15	CASSLVREASYGYTF	TGTGCCAGCAGCTTAGTCAGGGAAGCGAGCTATGGCTACACCTTC
TRBD1	TRBV28	TRBJ2-7	once	14	CASTIRTGGLRWYF	TGTGCCAGCACTATACGGACAGGGGGGCTACGTTGGTACTTC
TRBD1	TRBV7-9	TRBJ2-3	NA	16	CASSLARDSPTDTQYF	TGTGCCAGCAGCTTAGCCCGGGACAGCCCCACAGATACGCAGTATTTT
TRBD1	TRBV9	TRBJ1-1	NA	15	CASSVGATGTDEAFF	TGTGCCAGCAGCGTAGGAGCGACAGGGACGGATGAAGCTTTCTTT
NA	TRBV7-9	TRBJ2-1	NA	11	CASSPSAGQFF	TGTGCCAGCAGTCCTAGTGCGGGGCAGTTCTTC
NA	TRBV28	TRBJ1-1	once	14	CASRRGTVNTEAFF	TGTGCCAGCAGACGGGGGACGGTGAACACTGAAGCTTTCTTT
TRBD1	TRBV18	TRBJ1-1	few	14	CASSPTGGNTEAFF	TGTGCCAGCTCACCCACAGGGGGCAACACTGAAGCTTTCTTT
TRBD1	TRBV19	TRBJ2-3	NA	15	CASSSLTGGTDTQYF	TGTGCCAGTAGTTCCCTGACAGGGGGCACAGATACGCAGTATTTT
TRBD1	TRBV18	TRBJ1-1	NA	14	CASSQGQGETEAFF	TGTGCCAGCTCACAGGGACAGGGAGAAACTGAAGCTTTCTTT
NA	TRBV19	TRBJ2-3	NA	15	CASSWGGGVPDTQYF	TGTGCCAGTAGTTGGGGGGGCGGCGTGCCAGATACGCAGTATTTT
NA	TRBV10-2	TRBJ2-7	NA	13	CASSFGATYEQYF	TGCGCCAGCAGTTTTGGGGCGACCTACGAGCAGTACTTC
NA	TRBV2	TRBJ1-1	NA	13	CASGGEVYTEAFF	TGTGCCAGCGGGGGGGAAGTTTACACTGAAGCTTTCTTT
NA	TRBV27	TRBJ2-7	NA	15	CASSLVPGNSYEQYF	TGTGCCAGCAGTTTAGTTCCGGGGAACTCCTACGAGCAGTACTTC
TRBD1	TRBV5-4	TRBJ2-7	NA	15	CASSWGGQGIYEQYF	TGTGCCAGCAGCTGGGGGGGACAGGGCATCTACGAGCAGTACTTC
NA	TRBV27	TRBJ1-3	NA	13	CASGSSSGNTIYF	TGTGCCAGCGGCTCGTCCTCTGGAAACACCATATATTTT
TRBD1	TRBV27	TRBJ2-7	NA	10	CASSLGDRYF	TGTGCCAGCAGTTTAGGGGACAGATACTTC
NA	TRBV27	TRBJ2-7	NA	14	CASSPLGVSYEQYF	TGTGCCAGCAGTCCACTAGGCGTATCCTACGAGCAGTACTTC
TRBD2	TRBV10-1	TRBJ2-1	NA	15	CASSVKRGGMYEQFF	TGCGCCAGCAGTGTAAAGCGGGGGGGCATGTATGAGCAGTTCTTC
NA	TRBV30	TRBJ1-1	once	13	CAWSAGDRTEAFF	TGTGCCTGGAGCGCAGGGGATAGGACTGAAGCTTTCTTT
NA	TRBV2	TRBJ1-1	NA	13	CASNRRLDTEAFF	TGTGCCAGCAATAGGCGGCTGGACACTGAAGCTTTCTTT
NA	TRBV7-2	TRBJ1-6	NA	13	CASSGGARSPLHF	TGTGCCAGCAGCGGGGGGGCTCGGTCACCCCTCCACTTT
NA	TRBV9	TRBJ2-6	NA	18	CASSVDPRLISGANVLTF	TGTGCCAGCAGCGTAGACCCCCGACTGATCTCTGGGGCCAACGTCCTGACTTTC
TRBD2	TRBV10-3	TRBJ2-1	NA	15	CAIRIAGVSYNEQFF	TGTGCCATCAGAATAGCGGGGGTCTCCTACAATGAGCAGTTCTTC
NA	TRBV5-1	TRBJ2-5	NA	13	CASSFRQMETQYF	TGCGCCAGCAGCTTTAGACAGATGGAGACCCAGTACTTC